Listed here are 25 T cell receptor beta chains from one sample, sequenced in a study of T cell responses to AZD1222 COVID-19 vaccine. Profiling relied on immunoSEQ multiplex PCR, and the TCRdb table lists in-frame clones only, not all of them. The sample includes approximately 67,000 clones, about 83% of them seen just once. Sequencing was performed on peripheral blood, taken 28 days after the second AZD1222 dose. The source of these receptors is an adult who received the AZD1222 COVID-19 vaccine.

The rearrangement uses TRBV5-1 and TRBJ2-2; TRBD1 agrees at 9 bases. Germline CDR1 reads SGHRS; CDR2 reads YFSETQ. V was clipped by 4 bases and J by 5 bases; unmatched bases: 6. This CDR3 has 15 residues. The CDR3 bases are TGCGCCAGCAGCCTAGGGACAGGGCAGACCGGGGAGCTGTTTTTT. It yields the protein CASSLGTGQTGELFF.

The chain links TRBV10-3 to TRBJ2-1, with unresolved D. V lost 6 bases to trimming and J lost 6 bases, with 9 bases between them. The CDR3 loop spans 12 amino acids. The germline gives CDR1 ENHRY, CDR2 SYGVKD. CDR3 nucleotides: TGTGCCATCAGAGGAACATCCAATGAGCAGTTCTTC. This encodes CAIRGTSNEQFF.

The chain recombines TRBV6-2 or TRBV6-3 with TRBJ1-6; D unresolved. V dropped 6 bases and J dropped 7 bases, with 13 bases sitting between them. Germline-derived CDR1 and CDR2 are MNHEY and SVGEGT. The CDR3 runs 14 residues. The CDR3 is CASSSMVGNSPLHF. CDR3 coding DNA: TGTGCCAGCAGCTCCATGGTCGGAAATTCACCCCTCCACTTT.

The chain links TRBV4-1 to TRBJ1-5, with TRBD1 identical over 11 bases. V gave up 0 bases and J gave up 6 bases; unmatched junction bases: 7. Germline V gene sequence: CDR1 MGHRA, CDR2 YSYEKL. The CDR3 runs 17 residues. The CDR3 region has the DNA TGCGCCAGCAGCCAAGAGGGACAGGGGGTATATGGTCAGCCCCAGCATTTT. Translating it yields CASSQEGQGVYGQPQHF.

Note on this clone: At one end the junction does not follow the germline gene, possibly because of a read error. The rearrangement links TRBV19 to TRBJ2-3, with TRBD1 matching 7 bases. This CDR3 region has 16 residues. CDR1 and CDR2 (germline): LNHDA, SQIVND (reference sequence). As DNA, the CDR3 is TGTGCCAGTAGTTGGACAGGATCCACGAGCAAAGATACGCAGTATTTT. Its translation: CASSWTGSTSKDTQYF. Filled out from reference TRBV19 and TRBJ2-3, the complete variable domain reads DGGITQSPKYLFRKEGQNVTLSCEQNLNHDAMYWYRQDPGQGLRLIYYSQIVNDFQKGDIAEGYSVSREKKESFPLTVTSAQKNPTAFYLCASSWTGSTSKDTQYFGPGTRLTVL.

The J gene is TRBJ1-5, the V gene TRBV24-1, with TRBD1 matching 11 bases. Unmatched junction bases numbered 7, after V lost 4 bases and J lost 9 bases. Looked up from germline, CDR1 is KGHDR and CDR2 is SFDVKD. The CDR3 totals 15 residues. CDR3 bases: TGTGCCACCAGTGACCGGACAGGGGGCGGGACGCCCCAGCATTTT. It encodes CATSDRTGGGTPQHF.

This chain joins TRBV3-1 (or the pseudogene TRBV3-2) and TRBJ1-4, with TRBD1 matching over 7 bases. Looked up from germline, CDR1 is LGHDT and CDR2 is YNNKEL (reference sequence). The trim removed 0 bases at V and 3 bases at J, leaving 10 bases unmatched. The CDR3 sequence is 18 residues long. CDR3: CASSQDRGHSVPNEKLFF. CDR3 sequence (DNA): TGTGCCAGCAGCCAAGATAGGGGGCATAGCGTACCTAATGAAAAACTGTTTTTT.

Only one count was recorded for this clone. The chain carries TRBV19 and TRBJ2-3; 12 nucleotides agree with TRBD1. CDR3 size: 15 residues. The ends lost 9 bases at V and 1 base at J; junction bases unmatched: 5. Germline V gene sequence: CDR1 LNHDA, CDR2 SQIVND (reference sequence). The CDR3 DNA is TGTGCCAGAGATGGGACAGGGGGCGGCACAGATACGCAGTATTTT. This sequence encodes CARDGTGGGTDTQYF. The whole variable domain, filled in from reference TRBV19 and TRBJ2-3, reads DGGITQSPKYLFRKEGQNVTLSCEQNLNHDAMYWYRQDPGQGLRLIYYSQIVNDFQKGDIAEGYSVSREKKESFPLTVTSAQKNPTAFYLCARDGTGGGTDTQYFGPGTRLTVL.

This sequence joins TRBV7-9 and TRBJ2-7, with D possibly matching TRBD2 (6 bases). V was pared by 1 base and J by 5 bases, with 12 bases between. Germline V lookup: CDR1 SEHNR, CDR2 FQNEAQ (reference sequence). The CDR3 contains 14 residues. The CDR3 here is CASSLGREENEQYF. DNA for the CDR3: TGTGCCAGCAGCTTAGGCAGGGAGGAGAACGAGCAGTACTTC.

The genes are TRBV19 and TRBJ1-1; D gene unclear. Trimming shortened V by 5 bases and J by 10 bases, and 17 bases separated the two germline ends. CDR1 and CDR2 (germline): LNHDA, SQIVND (reference sequence). The CDR3 sequence is 13 residues long. CDR3 residues: CASSPQESPGAFF. DNA for the CDR3: TGTGCCAGTAGTCCCCAGGAATCCCCGGGAGCTTTCTTT.

The genes are TRBV10-2 and TRBJ1-5; D remains unclear. Germline V gene data show CDR1 as WSHSY and CDR2 as SAAADI. CDR3 length equals 13 residues. Trimming shortened V by 6 bases and J by 0 bases, and 6 bases separated the two germline ends. The CDR3 DNA reads as TGCGCCAGCAGCCAGAATAGCAATCAGCCCCAGCATTTT. Translating it yields CASSQNSNQPQHF.

V gene TRBV10-3 combines with J gene TRBJ2-3, with 8 bases matching TRBD2. The V and J ends lost 8 bases and 6 bases, in that order; junction bases with no gene match: 13. This CDR3 spans 15 amino acids. The germline gives CDR1 ENHRY, CDR2 SYGVKD. CDR3 in amino acids: CAIGSGGSLLDTQYF. CDR3 nucleotide sequence: TGTGCCATCGGGAGCGGGGGAAGCTTGCTGGATACGCAGTATTTT.

This clone was seen a handful of times. The chain has TRBV7-9 and TRBJ2-1, with 9 bases lining up with TRBD2. Germline trimming cut 5 bases from V and 6 bases from J; bases unmatched to any gene: 5. There are 14 residues in the CDR3. Germline V gene lookup returns CDR1 SEHNR and CDR2 FQNEAQ (reference sequence). CDR3 in amino acids: CASSPMGLANEQFF. The CDR3 DNA follows: TGTGCCAGCAGCCCCATGGGACTAGCCAATGAGCAGTTCTTC.

V and J are TRBV27 and TRBJ1-6; no firm D call. Between the trimmed V and J ends, which lost 5 bases and 6 bases, there was a span of 11 bases. Germline CDR1 is MNHEY and CDR2 is SMNVEV (reference sequence). The CDR3 runs 14 residues. The CDR3, as DNA: TGTGCCAGCAGTGGATTGGTCTCTAATTCACCCCTCCACTTT. This codes for CASSGLVSNSPLHF.

There are a few counts of this clone. J is TRBJ2-5 and V is TRBV5-6; 7 bases line up with TRBD1. The germline CDR1 and CDR2 sequences are SGHDT and YYEEEE. The trim removed 4 bases at V and 2 bases at J, leaving 14 bases unmatched. The CDR3 consists of 17 residues. The CDR3 region has the DNA TGTGCCAGCAGCCCCCCCTCCGGGACAGCTAAACAAGAGACCCAGTACTTC. It is translated as CASSPPSGTAKQETQYF.

CDR3 amino acids: CASSGPPGNYEQYF. The DNA for the CDR3 is TGTGCCAGCAGCGGACCCCCGGGAAACTACGAGCAGTACTTC. V is TRBV3-1 (or the pseudogene TRBV3-2) and J is TRBJ2-7; D perhaps matches TRBD2 (5 bases). The V end was cut by 5 bases, the J end by 3 bases, with 14 bases between. The germline V gene encodes CDR1 LGHDT and CDR2 YNNKEL (reference sequence). CDR3 length: 14 amino acids.

The V call is TRBV18, the J call TRBJ2-7, with 12 positions matching TRBD1. The CDR3 has 13 amino acids. Germline values: CDR1 KGHSH, CDR2 LQKENI. Germline trimming cut 8 bases from V and 4 bases from J; bases unmatched to any gene: 3. This chain's CDR3 is CASRDRGLYEQYF. Written as DNA, the CDR3 is TGTGCCAGCCGGGACAGGGGGCTTTACGAGCAGTACTTC. The full variable domain, its missing parts supplied by reference TRBV18 and TRBJ2-7, is NAGVMQNPRHLVRRRGQEARLRCSPMKGHSHVYWYRQLPEEGLKFMVYLQKENIIDESGMPKERFSAEFPKEGPSILRIQQVVRGDSAAYFCASRDRGLYEQYFGPGTRLTVT.

This clone was seen a few times. The gene calls are TRBV5-1 and TRBJ1-4; TRBD1 matches at 9 bases. V lost 0 bases, J lost 6 bases, and 3 bases stayed unmatched. Germline V gene data show CDR1 as SGHRS and CDR2 as YFSETQ. This CDR3 has 15 amino acids. CDR3 in amino acids: CASSLGDREDEKLFF. Here the CDR3 DNA reads TGCGCCAGCAGCTTGGGGGACAGGGAGGATGAAAAACTGTTTTTT.

The gene calls are TRBV2 and TRBJ1-6; the match to TRBD1 covers 10 bases. Trimming cost V 5 bases and J 8 bases; bases outside gene matches: 3. The CDR3 is 14 amino acids. CDR1 SNHLY and CDR2 FYNNEI come from the germline V gene. CDR3 sequence reads: CASSRDRGYSPLHF. The CDR3 nucleotides read TGTGCCAGCAGTAGGGACAGGGGTTATTCACCCCTCCACTTT.

The J gene is TRBJ2-7, the V gene TRBV13; tentatively, D is TRBD1 or TRBD2 (6 bases each). Germline V gene data show CDR1 as PRHDT and CDR2 as FYEKMQ (reference sequence). Between the trimmed V and J ends, which lost 1 base and 5 bases, there was a span of 9 bases. CDR3 length: 13 residues. The CDR3 DNA follows: TGTGCCAGCAGCTTAGAGGGGGGCCACGAGCAGTACTTC. Encoded protein: CASSLEGGHEQYF.

The chain couples TRBV6-6 to TRBJ2-7; tentatively, D is TRBD1 (5 bases). V was cut by 7 bases and J by 5 bases, with 18 bases left in between. CDR1 is MNHNY and CDR2 is SVGAGI in the germline V gene (reference sequence). The CDR3 consists of 14 residues. In nucleotides, the CDR3 is TGTGCCAGCACCCCCGGACACCCCGCCCACGAGCAGTACTTC. Its translation: CASTPGHPAHEQYF.

The J gene is TRBJ2-7, the V gene TRBV12-3 or TRBV12-4, with TRBD1 as a possible D gene (6 bases). The CDR3 loop spans 11 amino acids. V was shortened by 6 bases and J by 7 bases, with 10 bases between the two germline ends. CDR3 protein: CASRRGGEQYF. DNA for the CDR3: TGTGCCAGCAGGAGAGGGGGAGAGCAGTACTTC.

This rearrangement joins TRBV7-9 to TRBJ2-7, with D possibly matching TRBD1 (6 bases). CDR3 length: 13 residues. The germline CDR1 and CDR2 sequences are SEHNR and FQNEAQ (reference sequence). V gave up 5 bases and J gave up 7 bases, with 15 bases separating them. The CDR3 spells CASSGIQGREQYF. In nucleotides, the CDR3 is TGTGCCAGCAGCGGGATACAGGGAAGGGAGCAGTACTTC.

The rearrangement uses TRBV7-2 and TRBJ2-7, with TRBD2 matching over 10 bases. CDR3 size: 14 residues. Germline CDR1 reads SGHTA; CDR2 reads FQGNSA. The V gene end was trimmed by 5 bases and the J gene end by 9 bases; junction bases not matched to a gene: 10. The CDR3 is CASSLRTSGIGQYF. Here the CDR3 DNA reads TGTGCCAGCAGCCTCCGGACTAGCGGCATCGGGCAGTACTTC.

This chain connects TRBV11-3 to TRBJ2-1; 10 nucleotides match TRBD2. The CDR3 runs to 15 residues. Germline V lookup: CDR1 SGHNT, CDR2 YENEEA. Trimming cost V 6 bases and J 4 bases; bases outside gene matches: 6. As DNA, the CDR3 is TGTGCCAGCAGTCACAGCGGGGGGGCTTACAATGAGCAGTTCTTC. This gives the protein CASSHSGGAYNEQFF.